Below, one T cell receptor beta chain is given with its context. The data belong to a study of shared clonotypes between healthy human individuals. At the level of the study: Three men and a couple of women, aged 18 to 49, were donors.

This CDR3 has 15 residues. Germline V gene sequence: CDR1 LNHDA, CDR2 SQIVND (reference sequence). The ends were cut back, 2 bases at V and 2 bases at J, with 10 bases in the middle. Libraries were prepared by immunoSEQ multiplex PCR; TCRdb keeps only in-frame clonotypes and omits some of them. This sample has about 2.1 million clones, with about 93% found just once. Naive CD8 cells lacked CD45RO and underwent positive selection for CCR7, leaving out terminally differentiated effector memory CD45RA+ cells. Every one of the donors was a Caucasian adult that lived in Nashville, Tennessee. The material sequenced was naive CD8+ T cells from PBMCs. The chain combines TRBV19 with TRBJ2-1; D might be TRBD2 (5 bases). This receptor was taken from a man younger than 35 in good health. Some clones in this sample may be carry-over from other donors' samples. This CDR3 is CASSIRGPTYNEQFF. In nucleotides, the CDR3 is TGTGCCAGTAGTATACGAGGGCCCACCTACAATGAGCAGTTCTTC.